Here is one T cell receptor beta chain with its context. Germline assignment: CDR1 MGHRA and CDR2 YSYEKL. The trim removed 5 bases at V and 4 bases at J, leaving 7 bases unmatched. This CDR3 is built from 15 residues. These data are taken from a study of Ad26.COV2.S vaccination and SARS-CoV-2 variants. Study as a whole: By the intramuscular route, Ad26.COV2.S was given once, or twice 56 days apart.

Indicated treatment: about 20 received Ad26.COV2.S at low or high dose, single or two shots; about 5 received placebo; per-sample allocation not given. Day 63 after the first injection of vaccine or placebo was the sampling time. Assay used: immunoSEQ multiplex PCR; TCRdb lists only in-frame clones, some missing. Of 430,000 or so clones listed, approximately 92% are singletons. The starting material was peripheral blood, obtained in a trial of Ad26.COV2.S vaccine versus placebo. The rearrangement uses TRBV4-1 and TRBJ1-2, with 10 bases matching TRBD1. This receptor was taken from a person between 18 and 59 years old who received the Ad26.COV2.S COVID-19 vaccine or a placebo. The CDR3 sequence is CASSAGQGGFYGYTF. The CDR3 DNA follows: TGCGCCAGCAGCGCAGGACAGGGGGGGTTCTATGGCTACACCTTC.